These T cell receptor beta chains were read from a single sample in a study of vaccination and CD4 T cells after COVID-19. Antigen specificity for these receptors is unknown. A single record per CDR3 protein comes from TCRdb applying MiXCR to the PCR reads. The data contain some 16,000 distinct CDR3 sequences, around 50% of them seen just once; the ten biggest clones take up 18%. Specimen: CD4+ T cells from blood, cultured in vitro, collected about 7 months after SARS-CoV-2 vaccination. The receptors derive from a human donor who had recovered from COVID-19. Each CDR3 is given with its conserved first and last residue. A D gene is named only where the DNA matches it firmly. Clone size is not always given. Where it is, it says once, few, many or a class for expanded clones.

clone size	J gene	V gene	D gene	CDR3 DNA	CDR3 protein
-	TRBJ2-1	TRBV20-1	TRBD2	TGCAGTGCTGTACTAGCGGGGCTTGAGCAGTTCTTC	CSAVLAGLEQFF
-	TRBJ1-5	TRBV6-1	-	TGTGCCAGCAGTGAAGCGCAGGGTGGGCAGCCCCAGCATTTT	CASSEAQGGQPQHF
-	TRBJ2-3	TRBV7-9	-	TGTGCCAGCAGCTTAGGCGGGATTGTATCAGATACGCAGTATTTT	CASSLGGIVSDTQYF
-	TRBJ2-7	TRBV6-4	TRBD2	TGTGCCAGCAGTGACCGGAAGGTGGGACTAGCGGGAGCGGTGATCTACGAGCAGTACTTC	CASSDRKVGLAGAVIYEQYF
-	TRBJ2-1	TRBV6-1	-	TGTGCCAGCAGAGGACAGACGGGGAATGCCTTCAACAATGAGCAGTTCTTC	CASRGQTGNAFNNEQFF
few	TRBJ2-3	TRBV20-1	TRBD2	TGCAGTGCTATCGACGGGACTAGCGTACTGTCTAGCACAGATACGCAGTATTTT	CSAIDGTSVLSSTDTQYF
-	TRBJ2-1	TRBV20-1	-	TGCAGTGCTAGAGATCACATCGATGAGCAGTTCTTC	CSARDHIDEQFF
-	TRBJ1-2	TRBV6-5	-	TGTGCCAGCAGTTATTGGGGGGGCTCTGGCTACACCTTC	CASSYWGGSGYTF
once	TRBJ1-6	TRBV6-2/TRBV6-3	-	TGTGCCAGCAGTTACTCGGGGAGCTGGGGGCGCGGAAATTCACCCCTCCACTTT	CASSYSGSWGRGNSPLHF
few	TRBJ1-2	TRBV7-2	TRBD1	TGTGCCAGCAGTTCCAATCCCCAGGGGGCTGAGAGGGGCTACACCTTC	CASSSNPQGAERGYTF
-	TRBJ2-3	TRBV5-1	TRBD2	TGCGCCAGCGGATTGCTGGGACTAGCGGGGGGAACAGATACGCAGTATTTT	CASGLLGLAGGTDTQYF
-	TRBJ1-2	TRBV5-4	TRBD1	TGTGCCAGCAGGGAACAGGGGTTAGATGGCTACACCTTC	CASREQGLDGYTF
once	TRBJ2-5	TRBV21-1	-	TGTGCCAGCAGCAAACCCCTCCACCCGTACCAAGAGACCCAGTACTTC	CASSKPLHPYQETQYF
-	TRBJ2-5	TRBV7-2	TRBD1	TGTGCCAGCAGCTCCAACAGGGGGAGGGAGACCCAGTACTTC	CASSSNRGRETQYF